The rows below give T cell receptor beta chains drawn from one sample of a study of regulatory T cells in long-lasting Graves disease. TCRdb re-called the multiplex PCR reads through MiXCR, storing one row per CDR3 protein. Here the sample spans under 300,000 distinct CDR3 sequences, more than 15% being singletons. This same sample was also taken into another study, of T cells in Graves' hyperthyroidism and ophthalmopathy.

The sequencing used peripheral blood mononuclear cells (PBMCs), collected at new diagnosis, from a patient treated with antithyroid drugs. All receptors come from a woman under 40 with Graves disease. The CDR3 runs from the conserved cysteine through the conserved F or W. Fields, in order: D gene, V gene, J gene, clone size, CDR3 protein, CDR3 DNA. D genes are given only for firm matches. Not every row has a clone size; where given, it reads once, few, many or a size class.

TRBD1,TRBV4-1,TRBJ1-1,many,CASSQTGAGEAFF,TGCGCCAGCAGCCAAACAGGGGCCGGGGAAGCTTTCTTT
-,TRBV20-1,TRBJ2-2,-,CSARGGNTGELFF,TGCAGTGCTAGAGGAGGCAACACCGGGGAGCTGTTTTTT
-,TRBV3-1,TRBJ1-1,-,CASSQAMNTKAFF,TGTGCCAGCAGCCAGGCCATGAACACTAAAGCTTTCTTT
-,TRBV27,TRBJ2-2,many,CASSLTGEAPGELFF,TGTGCCAGCAGTTTAACAGGGGAGGCGCCCGGGGAGCTGTTTTTT
TRBD1,TRBV20-1,TRBJ2-7,many,CSAFQGALDHEQYF,TGCAGTGCTTTTCAGGGGGCTTTGGACCACGAGCAGTACTTC
-,TRBV6-1,TRBJ1-1,few,CASTFDRSGTEAFF,TGTGCCAGCACCTTCGACAGGTCGGGGACTGAAGCTTTCTTT
TRBD2,TRBV11-2,TRBJ2-1,-,CASSLVSSGSSYNEQFF,TGTGCCAGCAGCTTAGTGTCTAGCGGGAGCTCCTACAATGAGCAGTTCTTC
-,TRBV7-2,TRBJ2-1,many,CASSLVGGHSYNEQFF,TGTGCCAGCAGCTTAGTGGGGGGCCACTCCTACAATGAGCAGTTCTTC
TRBD1,TRBV7-9,TRBJ2-5,many,CASSSLLGTGAGETQYF,TGTGCCAGCAGCTCCCTCCTCGGGACAGGGGCCGGAGAGACCCAGTACTTC
TRBD1,TRBV19,TRBJ1-2,-,CASTRTGDEFDYGYTF,TGTGCCAGTACTCGGACAGGGGACGAATTCGACTATGGCTACACCTTC
-,TRBV6-1,TRBJ1-1,many,CASSTVSTEAFF,TGTGCCAGCAGTACGGTGAGCACTGAAGCTTTCTTT
-,TRBV2,TRBJ1-2,many,CASSAPRQAHWGGYTF,TGTGCCAGCAGTGCCCCTCGACAGGCTCATTGGGGCGGCTACACCTTC
-,TRBV16,TRBJ2-1,few,CASSRRSFDNEQFF,TGTGCCAGCAGCCGCCGCTCTTTCGACAATGAGCAGTTCTTC
-,TRBV28,TRBJ1-5,many,CASSGTGSHQPQHF,TGTGCCAGCAGTGGCACAGGGTCCCATCAGCCCCAGCATTTT
TRBD1,TRBV7-9,TRBJ2-7,many,CASSGVWRDRDLSGEQYF,TGTGCCAGCAGCGGTGTATGGAGGGACAGGGATCTGTCTGGCGAGCAGTACTTC
-,TRBV5-1,TRBJ1-1,many,CASTEADNSEAFF,TGCGCCAGCACCGAAGCAGACAACTCTGAAGCTTTCTTT
-,TRBV7-2,TRBJ1-3,-,CASTGGGTGNTIYF,TGTGCCAGCACCGGGGGGGGGACTGGAAACACCATATATTTT
-,TRBV19,TRBJ2-1,few,CASSWTPGSKRDEQFF,TGTGCCAGTAGTTGGACGCCCGGGTCGAAAAGGGATGAGCAGTTCTTC
-,TRBV5-1,TRBJ1-2,many,CASSLRTVTDRSYTF,TGCGCCAGCAGCCTAAGGACGGTGACAGATCGCAGCTACACCTTC
TRBD2,TRBV6-6,TRBJ2-2,once,CASSYSPSGGNTGELFF,TGTGCCAGCAGTTACTCGCCTAGCGGGGGGAACACCGGGGAGCTGTTTTTT
-,TRBV20-1,TRBJ2-1,many,CSARKGGLIGEQFF,TGCAGTGCTAGAAAAGGGGGGCTCATAGGTGAGCAGTTCTTC
-,TRBV7-2,TRBJ1-2,many,CASSPRGGYTF,TGTGCCAGCAGCCCCAGGGGAGGCTACACCTTC
TRBD1,TRBV20-1,TRBJ2-3,once,CSATIGTGGMTDTQYF,TGCAGTGCGACGATCGGGACAGGGGGTATGACAGATACGCAGTATTTT
-,TRBV7-9,TRBJ1-1,many,CASSLAGITEAFF,TGTGCCAGCAGCTTAGCAGGGATAACTGAAGCTTTCTTT
-,TRBV3-1,TRBJ2-5,many,CASSPGLQEIGETQYF,TGTGCCAGCAGCCCGGGACTTCAAGAGATAGGAGAGACCCAGTACTTC
-,TRBV6-1,TRBJ2-6,many,CASSEAVGGSHGANVLTF,TGTGCCAGCAGTGAAGCGGTGGGGGGCTCGCATGGGGCCAACGTCCTGACTTTC
-,TRBV2,TRBJ2-2,many,CASKEGRITGELFF,TGTGCCAGCAAGGAGGGGCGGATCACCGGGGAGCTGTTTTTT
-,TRBV6-5,TRBJ2-3,-,CASSYSGNADSTDTQYF,TGTGCCAGCAGTTACTCAGGGAATGCTGATAGCACAGATACGCAGTATTTT